Shown below are 2 T cell receptor beta chains from a single sample sequenced in a study of cytomegalovirus exposure and HLA in healthy donors (dated by TCRdb to about 2017). Library preparation used the immunoSEQ multiplex PCR assay. TCRdb retrieved this table from immuneACCESS and kept in-frame rearrangements only. Not all clones are present; in checked studies, unresolved V genes account for under half, and no reason is known for the remainder. Within this sample are approximately 120,000 clones, with 70% to 90% of them counted one time only. The ten largest clones represent about 1.9% of the sample. Material for sequencing was PBMCs. These receptors all stem from a woman aged 18-29 years in good health and CMV-seronegative.

This chain links TRBV30 with TRBJ1-4; 8 nucleotides agree with TRBD1. The CDR3 is made up of 15 amino acids. CDR1 is GTSNPN and CDR2 is SVGIG in the germline V gene (reference sequence). V dropped 3 bases and J dropped 6; count of bases not matched to a gene: 9. CDR3 in DNA: TGTGCCTGGAGCGGCGGACAGGGACGTTATGAAAAACTGTTTTTT. Its translation: CAWSGGQGRYEKLFF.

The DNA for the CDR3 is TGTGCCAGCAAAGGACTCCGGAACACTGAAGCTTTCTTT. Translation gives CASKGLRNTEAFF. The chain recombines TRBV28 with TRBJ1-1; D uncertain. The CDR3 is 13 residues long. Germline V gene lookup returns CDR1 MDHEN and CDR2 SYDVKM. Trimming removed 7 bases from V and 1 base from J, with 10 bases in between.